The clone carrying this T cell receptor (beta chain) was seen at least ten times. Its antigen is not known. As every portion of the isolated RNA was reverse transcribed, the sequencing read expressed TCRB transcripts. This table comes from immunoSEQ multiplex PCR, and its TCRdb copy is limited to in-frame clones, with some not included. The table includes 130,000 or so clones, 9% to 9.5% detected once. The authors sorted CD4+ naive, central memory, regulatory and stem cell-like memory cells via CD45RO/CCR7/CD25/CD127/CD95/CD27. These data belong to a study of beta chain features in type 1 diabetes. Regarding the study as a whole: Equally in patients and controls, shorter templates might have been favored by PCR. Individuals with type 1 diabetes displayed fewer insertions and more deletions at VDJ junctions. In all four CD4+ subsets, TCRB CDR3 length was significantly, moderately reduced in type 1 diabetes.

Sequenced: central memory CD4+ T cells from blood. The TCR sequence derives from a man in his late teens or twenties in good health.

CDR3 loop: CASSPGQGSEPQHF. Here the CDR3 DNA reads TGTGCCAGCTCACCCGGACAGGGATCCGAGCCCCAGCATTTT. This chain links TRBV18 with TRBJ1-5, with 8 positions matching TRBD1. Germline V CDR1 and CDR2: KGHSH, LQKENI. V dropped 3 bases and J dropped 8; count of bases not matched to a gene: 6. The CDR3 is made up of 14 amino acids.